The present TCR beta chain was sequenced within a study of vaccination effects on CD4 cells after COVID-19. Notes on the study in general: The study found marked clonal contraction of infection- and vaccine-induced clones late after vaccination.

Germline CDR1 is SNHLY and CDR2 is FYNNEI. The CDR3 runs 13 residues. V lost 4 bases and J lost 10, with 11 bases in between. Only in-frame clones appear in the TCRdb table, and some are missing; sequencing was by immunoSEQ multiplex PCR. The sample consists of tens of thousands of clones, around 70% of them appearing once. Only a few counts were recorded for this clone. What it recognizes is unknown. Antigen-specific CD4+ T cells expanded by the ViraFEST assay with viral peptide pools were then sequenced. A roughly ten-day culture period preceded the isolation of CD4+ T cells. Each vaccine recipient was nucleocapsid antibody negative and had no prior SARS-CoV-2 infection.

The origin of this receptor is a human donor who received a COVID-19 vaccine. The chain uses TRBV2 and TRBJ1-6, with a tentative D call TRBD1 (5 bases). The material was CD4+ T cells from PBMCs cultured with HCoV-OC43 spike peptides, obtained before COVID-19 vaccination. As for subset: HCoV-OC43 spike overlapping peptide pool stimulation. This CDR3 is CASSAQGPSPLHF. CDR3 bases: TGTGCCAGCAGTGCTCAGGGTCCCTCACCCCTCCACTTT.